These 13 T cell receptor beta chains originate from one sample sequenced in a study of OX40 agonist ivuxolimab in advanced cancers. Some clones are missing from TCRdb's copy, which holds only in-frame ones; the method was immunoSEQ multiplex PCR. The table shows tens of thousands of clones, with 70% to 90% occurring only once. Here the sequenced sample was CD4+ or CD8+ T cells sorted from blood, taken in a trial of the OX40 agonist ivuxolimab. The receptors originated from an adult with an advanced solid tumor such as melanoma, head and neck, liver or kidney cancer.

This chain connects TRBV7-9 to TRBJ1-1; perhaps TRBD1 as D (5 bases). Germline CDR1 reads SEHNR; CDR2 reads FQNEAQ (reference sequence). Trimming pared 4 bases from V and 5 bases from J, leaving 17 bases between. This CDR3 contains 15 residues. The CDR3 reads CASSSPRQGETEAFF. CDR3 bases: TGTGCCAGCAGCTCCCCTCGGCAGGGCGAAACTGAAGCTTTCTTT.

In this sample, this clone turned up once. The rearrangement links TRBV19 to TRBJ1-3; 7 bases align to TRBD1. Germline assignment: CDR1 LNHDA and CDR2 SQIVND (reference sequence). The CDR3 consists of 13 residues. After removal of 10 bases from V and 0 bases from J, the junction contained 3 bases not matched to a gene. The CDR3 DNA reads as TGTGCCACGAGGGACAGCTCTGGAAACACCATATATTTT. It encodes CATRDSSGNTIYF.

In DNA form, the CDR3 reads TGCGCCAGCAGTGAGTCAGCACAGGGAAAGGGTGGCTACACCTTC. Translated: CASSESAQGKGGYTF. V and J are TRBV10-2 and TRBJ1-2, with D perhaps TRBD1 (6 bases). Germline V gene sequence: CDR1 WSHSY, CDR2 SAAADI. Trimming removed 0 bases at V and 7 bases at J, with 15 bases between. There are 15 residues in the CDR3.

This clone was counted a few times. The rearrangement joins TRBV19 to TRBJ2-1; 11 nucleotides align to TRBD2. Germline assignment: CDR1 LNHDA and CDR2 SQIVND (reference sequence). V was pared by 5 bases and J by 1 base, with 10 bases of the junction left unmatched. The CDR3 extends over 18 amino acids. In nucleotides, the CDR3 is TGTGCCAGTAGTCCTGGGACTAGCGGAGGGGGTTCCTACAATGAGCAGTTCTTC. Protein product: CASSPGTSGGGSYNEQFF.

Here the CDR3 reads CASSYKGYAFSYEQYF. The CDR3 DNA follows: TGTGCCAGCAGTTACAAGGGGTACGCATTCTCCTACGAGCAGTACTTC. The chain uses TRBV27 and TRBJ2-7, with a tentative D call TRBD1 (5 bases). The germline V gene encodes CDR1 MNHEY and CDR2 SMNVEV (reference sequence). The CDR3 consists of 16 residues. V lost 4 bases and J lost 0, with 16 bases in between.

The CDR3 DNA follows: TGTGCCAGCAGCTTATCGCGCAATGAGCAGTTCTTC. It encodes CASSLSRNEQFF. The chain is built from TRBV11-2 and TRBJ2-1; D is ambiguous. In germline, CDR1 is SGHAT, CDR2 FQNNGV. The CDR3 is 12 residues long. The V end lost 2 bases, the J end lost 6 bases, and 5 bases lay between the germline ends.

V and J are TRBV11-1 and TRBJ1-1; D unclear. Trimming removed 1 base from V and 8 bases from J, with 5 bases in between. The CDR3 consists of 11 residues. Germline CDR1 and CDR2: SGHAT and FQDESV (reference sequence). The CDR3 nucleotides are TGTGCCAGCAGCTTAGGCACAGAAGCTTTCTTT. Protein sequence: CASSLGTEAFF.

This rearrangement joins TRBV28 to TRBJ2-7; D may be TRBD1 (5 bases). Germline V gene lookup returns CDR1 MDHEN and CDR2 SYDVKM. With 10 bases removed from V and 1 base from J, the gap between germline ends came to 20 bases. This CDR3 region has 15 residues. CDR3 coding DNA: TGTGCCACCTCCCGTATTCCCGACAGTTCCTACGAGCAGTACTTC. Translation gives CATSRIPDSSYEQYF.

This chain joins TRBV5-8 and TRBJ2-7, with no clear D. CDR3 length: 12 amino acids. Germline V gene data show CDR1 as SGHTS and CDR2 as YDEGEE. The V gene lost 3 bases and the J gene lost 2 bases, with 6 bases spanning the gap. Here the CDR3 reads CASSSPTYEQYF. The DNA of the CDR3 is TGTGCCAGCAGCTCGCCCACCTACGAGCAGTACTTC. The whole variable domain, remainder taken from reference TRBV5-8 and TRBJ2-7, is EAGVTQSPTHLIKTRGQQATLRCSPISGHTSVYWYQQALGLGLQFLLWYDEGEERNRGNFPPRFSGRQFPNYSSELNVNALELEDSALYLCASSSPTYEQYFGPGTRLTVT.

This chain links TRBV5-6 with TRBJ2-5; 7 bases line up with TRBD2. This CDR3 region has 15 residues. The V segment lost 0 bases and the J segment 2 bases; nucleotides outside the gene matches: 4. Germline loops: CDR1 SGHDT, CDR2 YYEEEE. The CDR3 sequence: CASSLARGLQETQYF. As DNA, the CDR3 is TGTGCCAGCAGCTTGGCCCGGGGACTACAAGAGACCCAGTACTTC.

This clone has a handful of counts. The chain carries TRBV2 and TRBJ1-6, with D possibly being TRBD1 (5 bases). Germline CDR1 SNHLY, CDR2 FYNNEI. The ends were cut back, 2 bases at V and 0 bases at J, with 8 bases in the middle. The CDR3 sequence is 16 residues long. CDR3 amino acids: CASSEWGSSYNSPLHF. DNA for the CDR3: TGTGCCAGCAGTGAATGGGGGAGCTCCTATAATTCACCCCTCCACTTT.

The table lists this clone with a few counts. The rearrangement uses TRBV4-2 and TRBJ2-1; D might be TRBD2 (7 bases). Germline V lookup: CDR1 LGHNA, CDR2 YNFKEQ. This CDR3 spans 15 amino acids. V was shortened by 0 bases and J by 9 bases, with 15 bases between the two germline ends. The CDR3 reads CASSQEDHGGAEQFF. The DNA for the CDR3 is TGTGCCAGCAGCCAAGAGGACCATGGGGGGGCTGAGCAGTTCTTC.

This chain connects TRBV7-9 to TRBJ2-7; 8 bases agree with TRBD1. V lost 4 bases to trimming and J lost 3 bases; unmatched junction nucleotides: 11. This CDR3 comprises 16 residues. Per the germline V gene, CDR1 is SEHNR and CDR2 is FQNEAQ (reference sequence). The CDR3 DNA is TGTGCCAGCAGCTCCAGGGGGCCGACCCTCCACTACGAGCAGTACTTC. Translating gives CASSSRGPTLHYEQYF.